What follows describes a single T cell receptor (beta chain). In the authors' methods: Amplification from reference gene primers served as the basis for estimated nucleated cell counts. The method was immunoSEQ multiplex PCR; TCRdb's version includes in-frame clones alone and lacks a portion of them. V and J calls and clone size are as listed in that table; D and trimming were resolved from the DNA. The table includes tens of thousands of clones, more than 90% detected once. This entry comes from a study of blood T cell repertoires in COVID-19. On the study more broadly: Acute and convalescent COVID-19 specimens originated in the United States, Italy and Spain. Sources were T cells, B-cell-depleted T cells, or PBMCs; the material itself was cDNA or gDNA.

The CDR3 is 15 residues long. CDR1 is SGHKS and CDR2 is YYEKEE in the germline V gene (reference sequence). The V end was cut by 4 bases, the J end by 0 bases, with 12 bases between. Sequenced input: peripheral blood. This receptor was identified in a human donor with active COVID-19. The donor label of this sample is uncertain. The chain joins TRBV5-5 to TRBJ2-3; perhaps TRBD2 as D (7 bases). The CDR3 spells CASSRAGASTDTQYF. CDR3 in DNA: TGTGCCAGCAGCCGGGCGGGGGCCAGCACAGATACGCAGTATTTT.